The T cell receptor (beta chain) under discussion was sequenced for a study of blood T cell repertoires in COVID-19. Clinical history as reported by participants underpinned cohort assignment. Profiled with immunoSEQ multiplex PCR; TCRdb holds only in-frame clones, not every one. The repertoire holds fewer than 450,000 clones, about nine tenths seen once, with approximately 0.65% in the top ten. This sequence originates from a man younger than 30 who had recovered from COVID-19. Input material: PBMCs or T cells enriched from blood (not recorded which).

The CDR3 DNA sequence: TGTGCCAGCAGCCAGATGGGACTAGCGACCACCGGGGAGCTGTTTTTT. It specifies CASSQMGLATTGELFF. This chain uses TRBV11-3 with TRBJ2-2; the match to TRBD2 covers 10 bases. Germline trimming cut 5 bases from V and 4 bases from J; bases unmatched to any gene: 7. The CDR3 totals 16 residues. Germline V CDR1 and CDR2: SGHNT, YENEEA.